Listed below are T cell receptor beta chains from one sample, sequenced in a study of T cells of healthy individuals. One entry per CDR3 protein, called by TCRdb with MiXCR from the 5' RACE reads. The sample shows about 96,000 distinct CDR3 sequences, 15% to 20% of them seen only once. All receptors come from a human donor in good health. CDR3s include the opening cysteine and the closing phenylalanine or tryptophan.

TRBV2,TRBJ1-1,CASSQQGGHTEAFF
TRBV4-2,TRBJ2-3,CASSQVGLGGSAQDTQYF
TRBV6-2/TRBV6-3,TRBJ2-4,CASSYRGIAKNIQYF
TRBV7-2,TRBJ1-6,CASSNGNNSPLHF
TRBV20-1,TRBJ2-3,CSALARLAGDPIFHTDTQYF
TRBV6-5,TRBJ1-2,CASSLIRGDGYGYTF
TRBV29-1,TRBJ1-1,CSVIQNTEAFF
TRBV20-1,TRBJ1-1,CSAFNPGQAKNTEAFF
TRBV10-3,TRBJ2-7,CAISEGTPGYEQYF
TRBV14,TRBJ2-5,CASSEVGGRQETQYF
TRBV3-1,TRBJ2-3,CASSQDTTSGQYF
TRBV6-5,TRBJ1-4,CAISRGVNEKLFF
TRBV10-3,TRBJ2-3,CAIRDPTSGDTQYF
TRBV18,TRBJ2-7,CASSPRVNEQYF
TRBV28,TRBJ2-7,CASSLSPGQNYEQYF
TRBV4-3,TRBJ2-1,CASSPTSSGSSYNEQFF